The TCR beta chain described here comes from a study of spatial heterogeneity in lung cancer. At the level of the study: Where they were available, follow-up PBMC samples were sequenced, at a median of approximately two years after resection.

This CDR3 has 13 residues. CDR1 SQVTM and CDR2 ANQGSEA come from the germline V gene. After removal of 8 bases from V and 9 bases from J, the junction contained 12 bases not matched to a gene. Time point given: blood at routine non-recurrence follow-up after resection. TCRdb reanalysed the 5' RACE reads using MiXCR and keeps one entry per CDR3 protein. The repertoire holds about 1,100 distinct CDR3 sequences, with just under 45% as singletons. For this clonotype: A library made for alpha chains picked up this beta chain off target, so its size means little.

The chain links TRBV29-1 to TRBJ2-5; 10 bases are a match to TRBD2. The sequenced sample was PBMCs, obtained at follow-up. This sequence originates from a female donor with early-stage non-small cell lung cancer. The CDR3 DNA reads TGCAGCCACGGACTAGCGGAGTCTGGGGCCCAGTACTTC. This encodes CSHGLAESGAQYF.